This T cell receptor (beta chain) is from a study of cytomegalovirus exposure and HLA in healthy donors. Study observations and caveats: About 150 TCR beta chains were listed as cytomegalovirus-associated. An analysis that was carried out later associated approximately 15,000 TCR beta sequences with HLA alleles at 0.05 false discovery rate.

On this clone itself: The antigen is not known.

The PCR was carried out with 60 Vbeta primers and 13 Jbeta primers. Sequenced by immunoSEQ multiplex PCR; TCRdb stores in-frame clones only, minus some. This table holds 130,000 to 150,000 clones, roughly a tenth found once. The germline V and J ends were trimmed by 7 bases and 0 bases, with 11 bases remaining between them. CDR3 length: 14 residues. CDR1 is SGDLS, CDR2 YYNGEE, per germline. This receptor was identified in a male donor in good health and CMV-seronegative. The material sequenced was PBMCs. The chain combines TRBV9 with TRBJ1-5; tentative D call: TRBD1 (5 bases). The CDR3 reads CASAGGDSNQPQHF. The CDR3 region has the DNA TGTGCCAGCGCCGGGGGGGATAGCAATCAGCCCCAGCATTTT.